One T cell receptor (beta chain) is described in this entry. The target antigen is unknown. This record comes from a study of CD8 T cells in ankylosing spondylitis. General observations from the study: Earlier work had already found some motif variants in reactive arthritis synovial fluid and blood. The study looked at matched synovial fluid samples from ankylosing spondylitis patients. Disease-linked clones were reported to be significantly enriched there.

Scientists made TCR beta libraries using quantitative 5'-RACE with molecular barcodes. TCRdb called the 5' RACE reads again in MiXCR, with one record for every CDR3 protein. The data contain approximately 39,000 distinct CDR3 sequences, under 15% of them singletons. V was clipped by 3 bases and J by 4 bases, with 13 bases between them. Per germline, CDR1 SGDLS and CDR2 YYNGEE. The CDR3 loop spans 14 amino acids. V and J are TRBV9 and TRBJ1-2; D is unresolved. This TCR was sampled from a male donor with ankylosing spondylitis. Sequenced material: synovial fluid, either unsorted or a sorted T cell fraction (not recorded which). CDR3 DNA: TGTGCCAGCAGCGCCGGGCCAAACCTCTATGGCTACACCTTC. Its protein is CASSAGPNLYGYTF.